This T cell receptor (beta chain) was identified during a study of T cell changes during pregnancy in multiple sclerosis. V was clipped by 4 bases and J by 1 base, with 14 bases between them. Germline CDR1 reads SGDLS; CDR2 reads YYNGEE. This CDR3 contains 15 residues. This table comes from immunoSEQ multiplex PCR, and its TCRdb copy is limited to in-frame clones, with some not included. The sample lists under 45,000 clones, 70% to 90% seen once, with under 4.5% in the top ten. This clonotype originated in a female donor with multiple sclerosis, enrolled in a pregnancy study. The source material was CD8+ T cells from peripheral blood mononuclear cells, sampled in the first trimester of pregnancy. The V call is TRBV9, the J call TRBJ2-5; tentatively, D is TRBD1 (6 bases). The CDR3 loop is CASSQEGVPQETQYF. The CDR3 DNA follows: TGTGCCAGCAGCCAAGAGGGGGTGCCCCAAGAGACCCAGTACTTC.